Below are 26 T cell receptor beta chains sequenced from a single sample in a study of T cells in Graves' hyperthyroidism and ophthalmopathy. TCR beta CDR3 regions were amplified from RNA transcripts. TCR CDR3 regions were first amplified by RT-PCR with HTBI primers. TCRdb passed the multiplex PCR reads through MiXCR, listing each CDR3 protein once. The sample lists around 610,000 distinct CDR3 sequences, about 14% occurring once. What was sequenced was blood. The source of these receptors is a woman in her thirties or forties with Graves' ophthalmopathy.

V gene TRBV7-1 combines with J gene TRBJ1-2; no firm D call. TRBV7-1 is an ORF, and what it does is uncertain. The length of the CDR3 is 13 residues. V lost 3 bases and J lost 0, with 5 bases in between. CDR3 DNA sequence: TGTGCCAGCAGCTCCCGAGCTAACTATGGCTACACCTTC. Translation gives CASSSRANYGYTF.

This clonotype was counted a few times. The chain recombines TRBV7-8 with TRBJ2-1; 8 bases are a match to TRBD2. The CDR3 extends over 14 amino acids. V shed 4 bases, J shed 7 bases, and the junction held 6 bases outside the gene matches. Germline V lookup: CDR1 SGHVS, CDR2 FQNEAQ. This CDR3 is CASSSGGGWNEQFF. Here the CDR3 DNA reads TGTGCCAGCAGCTCCGGGGGGGGGTGGAATGAGCAGTTCTTC.

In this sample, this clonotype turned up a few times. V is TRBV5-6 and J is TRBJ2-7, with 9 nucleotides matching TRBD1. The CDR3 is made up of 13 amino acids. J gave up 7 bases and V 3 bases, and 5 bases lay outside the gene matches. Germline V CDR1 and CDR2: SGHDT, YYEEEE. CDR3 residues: CASSSGTGQEQYF. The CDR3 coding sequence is TGTGCCAGCAGCTCCGGGACAGGGCAAGAGCAGTACTTC.

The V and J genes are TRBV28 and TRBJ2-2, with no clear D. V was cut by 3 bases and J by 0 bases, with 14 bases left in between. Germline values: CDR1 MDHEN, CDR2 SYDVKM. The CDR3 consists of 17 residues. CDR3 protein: CASSFGFGDPNTGELFF. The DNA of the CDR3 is TGTGCCAGCAGTTTTGGTTTCGGTGACCCGAACACCGGGGAGCTGTTTTTT.

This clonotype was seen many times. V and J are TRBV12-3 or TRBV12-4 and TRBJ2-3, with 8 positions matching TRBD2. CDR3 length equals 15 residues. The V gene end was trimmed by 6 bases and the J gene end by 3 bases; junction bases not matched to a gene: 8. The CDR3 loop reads CASRGTGGGTDTQYF. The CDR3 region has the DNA TGTGCCAGCAGAGGAACGGGAGGGGGGACAGATACGCAGTATTTT.

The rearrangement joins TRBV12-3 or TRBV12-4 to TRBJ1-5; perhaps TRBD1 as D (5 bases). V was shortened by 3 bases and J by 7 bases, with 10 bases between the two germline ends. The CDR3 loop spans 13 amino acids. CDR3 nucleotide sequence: TGTGCCAGCAGTTTCTACGGGGACCAGCCCCAGCATTTT. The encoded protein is CASSFYGDQPQHF.

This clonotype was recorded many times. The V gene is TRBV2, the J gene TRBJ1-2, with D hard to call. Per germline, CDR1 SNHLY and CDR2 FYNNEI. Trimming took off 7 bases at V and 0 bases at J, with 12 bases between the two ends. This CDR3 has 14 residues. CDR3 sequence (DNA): TGTGCCAGCAACCTAGACGGTACTAACTATGGCTACACCTTC. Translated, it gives CASNLDGTNYGYTF. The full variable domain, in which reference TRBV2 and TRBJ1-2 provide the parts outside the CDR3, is EPEVTQTPSHQVTQMGQEVILRCVPISNHLYFYWYRQILGQKVEFLVSFYNNEISEKSEIFDDQFSVERPDGSNFTLKIRSTKLEDSAMYFCASNLDGTNYGYTFGSGTRLTVV.

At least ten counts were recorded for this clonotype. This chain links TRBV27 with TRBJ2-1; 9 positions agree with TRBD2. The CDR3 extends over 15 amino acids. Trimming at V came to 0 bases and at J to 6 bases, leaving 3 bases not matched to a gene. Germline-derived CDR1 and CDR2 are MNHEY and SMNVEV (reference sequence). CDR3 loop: CASSLSTSGLNEQFF. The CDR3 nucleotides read TGTGCCAGCAGTTTATCGACTAGCGGACTCAATGAGCAGTTCTTC.

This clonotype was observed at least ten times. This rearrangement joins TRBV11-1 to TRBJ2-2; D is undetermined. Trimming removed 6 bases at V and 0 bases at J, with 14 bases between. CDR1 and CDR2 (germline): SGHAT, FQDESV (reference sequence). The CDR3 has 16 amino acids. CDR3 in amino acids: CASSPVSLSNTGELFF. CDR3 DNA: TGTGCCAGCAGTCCCGTGTCACTATCGAACACCGGGGAGCTGTTTTTT.

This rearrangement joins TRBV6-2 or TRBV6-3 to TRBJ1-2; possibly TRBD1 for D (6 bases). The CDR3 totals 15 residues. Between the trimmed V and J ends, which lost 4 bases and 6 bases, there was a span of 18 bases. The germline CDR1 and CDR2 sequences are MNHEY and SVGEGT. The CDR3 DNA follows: TGTGCCAGCAGTTCCCCACCGGGGGCTGCTCATGGCTACACCTTC. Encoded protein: CASSSPPGAAHGYTF.

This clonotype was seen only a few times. CDR3 loop: CSAMTLRSPEQYF. The CDR3 DNA sequence: TGCAGTGCTATGACACTGAGATCCCCCGAGCAGTACTTC. This chain joins TRBV20-1 and TRBJ2-7; D is undetermined. The V end was cut by 4 bases, the J end by 6 bases, with 16 bases between. The germline gives CDR1 DFQATT, CDR2 SNEGSKA (reference sequence). The CDR3 length is 13 residues.

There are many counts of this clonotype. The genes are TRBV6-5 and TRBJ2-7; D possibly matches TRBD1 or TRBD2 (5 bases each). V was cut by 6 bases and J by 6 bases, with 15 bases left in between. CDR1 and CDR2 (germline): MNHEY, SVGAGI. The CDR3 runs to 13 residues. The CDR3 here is CASSSGTPREQYF. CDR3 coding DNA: TGTGCCAGCAGCTCCGGGACCCCCCGCGAGCAGTACTTC.

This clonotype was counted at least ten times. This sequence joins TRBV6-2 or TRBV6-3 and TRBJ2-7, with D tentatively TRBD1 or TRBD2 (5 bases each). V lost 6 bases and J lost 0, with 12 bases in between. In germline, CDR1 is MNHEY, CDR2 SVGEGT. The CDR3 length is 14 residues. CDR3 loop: CASRIGGRSYEQYF. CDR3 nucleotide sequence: TGTGCCAGCAGGATTGGGGGACGCTCCTACGAGCAGTACTTC.

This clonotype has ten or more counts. The CDR3 nucleotides read TGTGCCAGCAGCTTTATGGCTTCTGCTGGAAACACCATATATTTT. Its translation: CASSFMASAGNTIYF. The chain recombines TRBV7-2 with TRBJ1-3; D gene uncertain. Germline assignment: CDR1 SGHTA and CDR2 FQGNSA. Trimming stripped 3 bases from V and 2 bases from J, with 11 bases between. The CDR3 length is 15 residues. The full variable domain, rest sourced from reference TRBV7-2 and TRBJ1-3, is GAGVSQSPSNKVTEKGKDVELRCDPISGHTALYWYRQSLGQGLEFLIYFQGNSAPDKSGLPSDRFSAERTGGSVSTLTIQRTQQEDSAVYLCASSFMASAGNTIYFGEGSWLTVV.

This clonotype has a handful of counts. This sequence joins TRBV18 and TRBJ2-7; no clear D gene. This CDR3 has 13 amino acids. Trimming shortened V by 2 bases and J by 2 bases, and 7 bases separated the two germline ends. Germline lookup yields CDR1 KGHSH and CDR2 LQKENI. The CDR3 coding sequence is TGTGCCAGCTCACCAATGGAAGCCTACGAGCAGTACTTC. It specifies CASSPMEAYEQYF. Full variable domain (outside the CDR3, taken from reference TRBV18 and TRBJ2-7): NAGVMQNPRHLVRRRGQEARLRCSPMKGHSHVYWYRQLPEEGLKFMVYLQKENIIDESGMPKERFSAEFPKEGPSILRIQQVVRGDSAAYFCASSPMEAYEQYFGPGTRLTVT.

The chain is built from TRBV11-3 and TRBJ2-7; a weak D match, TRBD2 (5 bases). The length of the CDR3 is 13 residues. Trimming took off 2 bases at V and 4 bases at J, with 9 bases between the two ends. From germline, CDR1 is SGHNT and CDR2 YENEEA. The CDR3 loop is CASSLRAEYEQYF. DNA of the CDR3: TGTGCCAGCAGCTTAAGAGCGGAGTACGAGCAGTACTTC.

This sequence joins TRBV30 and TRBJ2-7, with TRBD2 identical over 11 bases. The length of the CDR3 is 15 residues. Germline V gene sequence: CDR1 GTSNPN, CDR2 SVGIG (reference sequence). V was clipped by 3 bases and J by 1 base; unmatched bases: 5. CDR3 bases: TGTGCCTGGAGAGCCGGGACTAGCGGATCCTACGAGCAGTACTTC. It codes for CAWRAGTSGSYEQYF.

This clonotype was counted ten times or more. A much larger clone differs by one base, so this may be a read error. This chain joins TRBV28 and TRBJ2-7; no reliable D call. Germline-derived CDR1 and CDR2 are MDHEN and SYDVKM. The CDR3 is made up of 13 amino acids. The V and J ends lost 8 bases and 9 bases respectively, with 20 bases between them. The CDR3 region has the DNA TGTGCCAGCTCCCCCGGGCTCCGGCCACGGCAGTACTTC. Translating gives CASSPGLRPRQYF.

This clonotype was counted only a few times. The CDR3 DNA reads as TGTGCCAGCGTCGGCTACGAGCAGTACTTC. It is translated as CASVGYEQYF. The chain is built from TRBV6-1 and TRBJ2-7; no definite D call. The CDR3 is made up of 10 amino acids. The V end was cut by 8 bases, the J end by 3 bases, with 5 bases between. From germline, CDR1 is MNHNS and CDR2 SASEGT.

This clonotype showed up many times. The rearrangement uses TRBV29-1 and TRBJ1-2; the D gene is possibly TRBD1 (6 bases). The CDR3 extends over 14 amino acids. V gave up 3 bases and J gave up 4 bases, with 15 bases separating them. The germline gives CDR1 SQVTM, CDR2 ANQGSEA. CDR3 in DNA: TGCAGCGTTGACCCCCAGGGGATTGGCTATGGCTACACCTTC. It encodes CSVDPQGIGYGYTF. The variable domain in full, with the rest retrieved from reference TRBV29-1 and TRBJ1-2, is SAVISQKPSRDICQRGTSLTIQCQVDSQVTMMFWYRQQPGQSLTLIATANQGSEATYESGFVIDKFPISRPNLTFSTLTVSNMSPEDSSIYLCSVDPQGIGYGYTFGSGTRLTVV.

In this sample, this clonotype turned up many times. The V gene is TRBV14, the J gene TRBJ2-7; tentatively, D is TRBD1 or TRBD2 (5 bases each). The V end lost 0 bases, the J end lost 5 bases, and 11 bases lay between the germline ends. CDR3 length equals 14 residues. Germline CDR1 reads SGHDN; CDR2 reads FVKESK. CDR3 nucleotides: TGTGCCAGCAGCCAAGATCCAGGGAGCAACGAGCAGTACTTC. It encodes CASSQDPGSNEQYF.

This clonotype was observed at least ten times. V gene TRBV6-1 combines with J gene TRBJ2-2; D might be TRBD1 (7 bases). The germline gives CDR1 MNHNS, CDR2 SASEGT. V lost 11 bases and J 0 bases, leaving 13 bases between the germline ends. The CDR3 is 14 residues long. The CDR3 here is CAGRTGANTGELFF. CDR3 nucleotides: TGTGCCGGGAGGACAGGAGCGAACACCGGGGAGCTGTTTTTT.

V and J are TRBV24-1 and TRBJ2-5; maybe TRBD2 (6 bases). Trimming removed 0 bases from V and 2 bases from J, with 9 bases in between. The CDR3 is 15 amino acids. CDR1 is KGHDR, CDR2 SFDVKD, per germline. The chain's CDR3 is CATSDLGLNQETQYF. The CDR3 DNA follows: TGTGCCACCAGTGATTTGGGACTAAATCAAGAGACCCAGTACTTC.

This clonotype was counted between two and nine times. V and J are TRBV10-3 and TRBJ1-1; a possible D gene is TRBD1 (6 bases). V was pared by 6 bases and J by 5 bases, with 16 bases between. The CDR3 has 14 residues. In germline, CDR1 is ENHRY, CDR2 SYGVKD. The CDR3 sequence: CAIRAQAQGTEAFF. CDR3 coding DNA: TGTGCCATCAGAGCTCAGGCCCAGGGGACTGAAGCTTTCTTT.

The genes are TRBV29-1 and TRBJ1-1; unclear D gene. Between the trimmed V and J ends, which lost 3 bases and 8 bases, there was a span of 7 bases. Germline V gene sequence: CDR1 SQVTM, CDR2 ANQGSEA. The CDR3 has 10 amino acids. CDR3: CSVEEYEAFF. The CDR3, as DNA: TGCAGCGTTGAGGAATACGAAGCTTTCTTT.

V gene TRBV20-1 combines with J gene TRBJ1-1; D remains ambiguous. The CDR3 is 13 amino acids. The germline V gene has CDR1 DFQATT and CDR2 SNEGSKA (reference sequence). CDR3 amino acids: CRALPGLRDEAFF. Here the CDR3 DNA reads TGCAGAGCCTTGCCCGGACTCAGAGATGAAGCTTTCTTT.